This entry features one T cell receptor beta chain sequence. Antigen: not known. This specimen belongs to a study of shared clonotypes between healthy human individuals. Study overall: Researchers assigned three CD4 naive, three CD4 memory, two CD8 naive and one CD8 memory plate to each donor. Overall study findings and caveats: Generally, naive subsets (rather than memory subsets) showed larger estimated richness. The study sampled only blood, and tissue repertoires likely differ.

Trimming took off 8 bases at V and 4 bases at J, with 17 bases between the two ends. This CDR3 has 14 amino acids. Germline values: CDR1 MDHEN, CDR2 SYDVKM. Repertoires were generated with immunoSEQ multiplex PCR, while TCRdb's copy carries only in-frame clones and drops some. The sample contains more than 550,000 clones, 72% of which appear only once. The J gene is TRBJ1-2, the V gene TRBV28, with D possibly TRBD1 on 5 matching bases. Sequencing used memory CD4+ T cells sorted from blood. Specified subset: CD45RA-negative fraction. This sequence was found in a woman younger than 45 in good health. CDR3 loop: CASGQPGPGYGYTF. The CDR3 DNA reads TGTGCCAGCGGCCAACCGGGACCTGGCTATGGCTACACCTTC.